This T cell receptor (beta chain) stems from a study of blood T cell repertoires in COVID-19. Looking at the study overall: There were acute and convalescent COVID-19 samples, and they came from the United States, Italy and Spain. T cells, B-cell-depleted T cells, or PBMCs supplied cDNA or gDNA.

Original handling: Quantification of nucleated cells was approximated via reference gene primer amplification. Using immunoSEQ multiplex PCR, the repertoire was profiled, and TCRdb retains in-frame clones only, with some absent. Clonal size and the V and J genes are those of that table, whereas D and trimming came from the DNA. The table lists under 200,000 clones, 60% to 80% of them singletons, with around 16% in the top ten. CDR1 and CDR2 (germline): SGHRS, YFSETQ. After removal of 6 bases from V and 0 bases from J, the junction contained 4 bases not matched to a gene. This CDR3 is 14 amino acids long.

Material: peripheral blood. This sequence originates from a man aged 60-69 years with active or convalescent COVID-19. The V and J genes are TRBV5-1 and TRBJ1-1; 8 bases line up with TRBD1. CDR3 in amino acids: CASTPGQVNTEAFF. The CDR3 DNA reads TGCGCCAGCACCCCGGGACAGGTGAACACTGAAGCTTTCTTT. Full variable domain (remainder filled in from reference TRBV5-1 and TRBJ1-1): KAGVTQTPRYLIKTRGQQVTLSCSPISGHRSVSWYQQTPGQGLQFLFEYFSETQRNKGNFPGRFSGRQFSNSRSEMNVSTLELGDSALYLCASTPGQVNTEAFFGQGTRLTVV.